The 20 T cell receptor beta chains below all came from one sample that was sequenced in a study of blood T cell repertoires in COVID-19. Repertoires were generated with immunoSEQ multiplex PCR, while TCRdb's copy carries only in-frame clones and drops some. The table records roughly 120,000 clones, 87% of them present only once. The specimen sequenced was peripheral blood. Receptor source: a human donor in a cohort sampled during active COVID-19.

V and J are TRBV11-2 and TRBJ1-1; 8 nucleotides agree with TRBD1. Germline V gene sequence: CDR1 SGHAT, CDR2 FQNNGV. This CDR3 region has 15 residues. V was clipped by 4 bases and J by 4 bases; unmatched bases: 8. CDR3 sequence (DNA): TGTGCCAGCAGCTCCTTAACAGGGGGGGGCACTGAAGCTTTCTTT. This codes for CASSSLTGGGTEAFF.

This clone has just one count. The rearrangement links TRBV24-1 to TRBJ2-5, with D possibly TRBD1 on 6 matching bases. Per the germline V gene, CDR1 is KGHDR and CDR2 is SFDVKD. The CDR3 runs 14 residues. V shed 2 bases and J shed 4 bases, with 10 bases lying between them. The CDR3 coding sequence is TGTGCCACCAGTGATTCGACAGGAGTAGAGACCCAGTACTTC. Translation gives CATSDSTGVETQYF.

This clone was observed a few times. CDR3 bases: TGTGCCAGCAGTTACCGGGAGACCCAGTACTTC. Its translation: CASSYRETQYF. The V gene is TRBV6-5, the J gene TRBJ2-5, with D hard to call. The germline V and J ends were trimmed by 2 bases and 5 bases, with 3 bases remaining between them. The length of the CDR3 is 11 residues. Germline CDR1 reads MNHEY; CDR2 reads SVGAGI.

V usage is TRBV4-1 and J usage is TRBJ2-5; D may be TRBD1 (6 bases). CDR1 is MGHRA, CDR2 YSYEKL, per germline. The CDR3 runs 17 residues. With 3 bases removed from V and 2 bases from J, the gap between germline ends came to 19 bases. The CDR3 DNA reads as TGCGCCAGCAGCCAGCGCAGTGCCGGGACACTACAAGAGACCCAGTACTTC. Translating it yields CASSQRSAGTLQETQYF.

The chain links TRBV30 to TRBJ1-1; TRBD1 matches 8 bases. V trimming: 1 base; J trimming: 1 base; junction bases outside the gene matches: 14. Per germline, CDR1 GTSNPN and CDR2 SVGIG (reference sequence). The CDR3 has 18 amino acids. The chain's CDR3 is CAWSAPRPGTGSNTEAFF. In DNA, the CDR3 is TGTGCCTGGAGTGCACCTCGTCCCGGGACAGGTTCGAACACTGAAGCTTTCTTT.

The rearrangement links TRBV24-1 to TRBJ1-5; D remains ambiguous. Germline values: CDR1 KGHDR, CDR2 SFDVKD. This CDR3 contains 13 residues. V lost 5 bases to trimming and J lost 0 bases, with 4 bases between them. In DNA form, the CDR3 reads TGTGCCACCAGTGCCAGTAGCAATCAGCCCCAGCATTTT. It translates to CATSASSNQPQHF.

The chain recombines TRBV5-1 with TRBJ1-1; 9 bases fit TRBD1. The V and J ends lost 3 bases and 3 bases, in that order; junction bases with no gene match: 6. The CDR3 is made up of 15 amino acids. Germline CDR1 SGHRS, CDR2 YFSETQ. The CDR3, as DNA: TGCGCCAGCAGCTGGGCGCGGACAGGGGACACTGAAGCTTTCTTT. Residues: CASSWARTGDTEAFF.

The V and J genes are TRBV6-5 and TRBJ1-1; 7 bases are shared with TRBD1. From germline, CDR1 is MNHEY and CDR2 SVGAGI. The CDR3 has 15 residues. The J segment lost 8 bases and the V segment lost 2 bases, leaving 11 bases of the junction unmatched. The CDR3 nucleotides are TGTGCCAGCAGTTACGGGTTGGAAGGGACAGTGGAAGCTTTCTTT. This codes for CASSYGLEGTVEAFF.

The chain is built from TRBV6-1 and TRBJ2-2; tentatively, D is TRBD1 (6 bases). Trimming took off 2 bases at V and 5 bases at J, with 15 bases between the two ends. CDR3 length: 16 amino acids. CDR1 and CDR2 (germline): MNHNS, SASEGT. The CDR3 DNA reads TGTGCCAGCAGTGAACTCGGCCAGGGGAGTACCGGGGAGCTGTTTTTT. Protein: CASSELGQGSTGELFF.

The rearrangement joins TRBV15 to TRBJ2-7; 9 bases align to TRBD2. The CDR3 has 18 residues. Losses at the gene ends were 1 base for V and 0 bases for J; bases not matched to a gene: 10. CDR1 and CDR2 (germline): LNHNV, YYDKDF (reference sequence). CDR3 protein: CATSRGMGAGGTSYEQYF. Written as DNA, the CDR3 is TGTGCCACCAGCAGAGGAATGGGAGCGGGAGGCACCTCCTACGAGCAGTACTTC.

This clone was seen more than once but under ten times. The rearrangement joins TRBV7-9 to TRBJ1-5, with no clear D. Germline V gives CDR1 SEHNR, CDR2 FQNEAQ (reference sequence). The CDR3 loop spans 14 amino acids. V lost 4 bases and J 3 bases, leaving 10 bases between the germline ends. The CDR3 DNA is TGTGCCAGCAGCTACTACGGGGACAATCAGCCCCAGCATTTT. Protein sequence: CASSYYGDNQPQHF.

This chain joins TRBV30 and TRBJ2-1; TRBD2 is a possible D gene (7 bases). Trimming left V 3 bases short and J 4 bases short, with 19 bases between. The CDR3 runs 16 residues. Germline values: CDR1 GTSNPN, CDR2 SVGIG (reference sequence). This CDR3 reads CAWRWGGANAYNEQFF. As DNA, the CDR3 is TGTGCCTGGAGATGGGGGGGGGCGAACGCATACAATGAGCAGTTCTTC. The full variable domain, with the rest looked up from reference TRBV30 and TRBJ2-1, is SQTIHQWPATLVQPVGSPLSLECTVEGTSNPNLYWYRQAAGRGLQLLFYSVGIGQISSEVPQNLSASRPQDRQFILSSKKLLLSDSGFYLCAWRWGGANAYNEQFFGPGTRLTVL.

The rearrangement joins TRBV25-1 to TRBJ2-7; 7 positions match TRBD2. V gave up 5 bases and J gave up 0 bases; unmatched junction bases: 10. This CDR3 is built from 16 residues. The germline V gene encodes CDR1 MGHDK and CDR2 SYGVNS. In DNA form, the CDR3 reads TGTGCCAGCAGTTTCTGGGGGGGGGAGCACTCCTACGAGCAGTACTTC. Translated: CASSFWGGEHSYEQYF.

This rearrangement joins TRBV11-2 to TRBJ2-4, with 15 positions matching TRBD2. This CDR3 is built from 16 residues. Germline CDR1 reads SGHAT; CDR2 reads FQNNGV. The junction had 3 bases not matched to a gene; V was cut back by 4 bases and J by 5 bases. The CDR3 is CASSSGLAGGENIQYF. The CDR3 DNA is TGTGCCAGCAGCTCCGGACTAGCGGGAGGGGAAAACATTCAGTACTTC.

The chain combines TRBV6-2 or TRBV6-3 with TRBJ2-2; TRBD2 matches at 16 bases. The CDR3 is 19 amino acids. CDR1 and CDR2 (germline): MNHEY, SVGEGT. With V trimmed by 2 bases and J by 6 bases, 9 bases remained unmatched. The CDR3 DNA reads as TGTGCCAGCAGTTACCCGGGACTAGCGGGGGGGCCGGAATCCGGGGAGCTGTTTTTT. It specifies CASSYPGLAGGPESGELFF.

CDR3 in DNA: TGTGCCACCAGCAGAGATTTCACGGGAGGAAAGGAGCAGTACTTC. Protein sequence: CATSRDFTGGKEQYF. V usage is TRBV15 and J usage is TRBJ2-7; 7 nucleotides agree with TRBD2. V was clipped by 0 bases and J by 7 bases; unmatched bases: 9. Germline V gene sequence: CDR1 LNHNV, CDR2 YYDKDF (reference sequence). This CDR3 region has 15 residues.

CDR3 sequence (DNA): TGTGCCAGCAGCCAATTCGTCTCAGCGAACACCGGGGAGCTGTTTTTT. Translated: CASSQFVSANTGELFF. The chain couples TRBV3-1 (or the pseudogene TRBV3-2) to TRBJ2-2, with D uncertain. The CDR3 is 16 amino acids. Trimming stripped 2 bases from V and 0 bases from J, with 10 bases between. Germline values: CDR1 LGHDT, CDR2 YNNKEL (reference sequence).

The genes are TRBV5-1 and TRBJ1-2; D not certain. Looked up from germline, CDR1 is SGHRS and CDR2 is YFSETQ. The CDR3 length is 14 residues. The V end was cut by 0 bases, the J end by 3 bases, with 9 bases between. CDR3 nucleotide sequence: TGCGCCAGCAGCTTGGCCTTCACAGACTATGGCTACACCTTC. It yields the protein CASSLAFTDYGYTF.

The V and J genes are TRBV6-5 and TRBJ2-7; no clear D gene. Germline V CDR1 and CDR2: MNHEY, SVGAGI. The CDR3 consists of 14 residues. V lost 5 bases to trimming and J lost 1 base, with 12 bases between them. For the CDR3, the DNA is TGTGCCAGCAGTCCTGGAGCCTTATCCTACGAGCAGTACTTC. Its translation is CASSPGALSYEQYF.

This clone occurred once. The CDR3 DNA reads TGTGCCAGCAGCAGATTAGACAGGGGTCTGTACAATGAGCAGTTCTTC. Translated: CASSRLDRGLYNEQFF. V is TRBV9 and J is TRBJ2-1; 8 bases align to TRBD1. The CDR3 spans 16 residues. The V gene end was trimmed by 4 bases and the J gene end by 4 bases; junction bases not matched to a gene: 10. CDR1 and CDR2 from the germline V gene are SGDLS and YYNGEE. Full variable domain (missing parts from reference TRBV9 and TRBJ2-1): DSGVTQTPKHLITATGQRVTLRCSPRSGDLSVYWYQQSLDQGLQFLIQYYNGEERAKGNILERFSAQQFPDLHSELNLSSLELGDSALYFCASSRLDRGLYNEQFFGPGTRLTVL.